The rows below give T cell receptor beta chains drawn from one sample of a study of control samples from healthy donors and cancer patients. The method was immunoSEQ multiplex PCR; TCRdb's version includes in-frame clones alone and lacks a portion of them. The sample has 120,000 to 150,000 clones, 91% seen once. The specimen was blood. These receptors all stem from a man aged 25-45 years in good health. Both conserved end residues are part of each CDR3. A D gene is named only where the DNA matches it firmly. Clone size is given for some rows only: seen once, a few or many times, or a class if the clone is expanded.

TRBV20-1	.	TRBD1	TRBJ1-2	CSATGTGGYTF	TGCAGTGCTACCGGGACAGGCGGCTACACCTTC
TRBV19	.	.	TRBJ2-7	CASSMGASYEQYF	TGTGCCAGTAGTATGGGGGCCTCCTACGAGCAGTACTTC
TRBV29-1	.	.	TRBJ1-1	CSVTTPPITEAFF	TGCAGCGTTACCACCCCCCCGATCACTGAAGCTTTCTTT
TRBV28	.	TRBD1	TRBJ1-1	CASSSDRRNTEAFF	TGTGCCAGCAGTTCGGACAGGAGGAACACTGAAGCTTTCTTT
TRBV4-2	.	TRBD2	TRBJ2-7	CASSGLAGGFEQYF	TGTGCCAGCAGCGGACTAGCGGGGGGATTCGAGCAGTACTTC
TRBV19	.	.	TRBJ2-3	CASSINSFTDTQYF	TGTGCCAGTAGTATAAACTCCTTCACAGATACGCAGTATTTT
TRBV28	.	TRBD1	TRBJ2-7	CASSLGKMDRVF	TGTGCCAGCAGTTTGGGGAAAATGGACAGGGTCTTC
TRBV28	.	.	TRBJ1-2	CASSFPGRYGYTF	TGTGCCAGCAGTTTCCCGGGTCGCTATGGCTACACCTTC
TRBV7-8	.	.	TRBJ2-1	CASSLVLARYNEQFF	TGTGCCAGCAGCTTGGTGCTAGCGCGCTACAATGAGCAGTTCTTC
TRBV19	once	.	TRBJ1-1	CASSIGSANTEAFF	TGTGCCAGTAGTATTGGGTCGGCGAACACTGAAGCTTTCTTT
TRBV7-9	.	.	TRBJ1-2	CAGEGTNGGYGYTF	TGTGCCGGGGAAGGGACAAATGGCGGCTATGGCTACACCTTC
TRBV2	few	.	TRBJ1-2	CASSGDTRGYTF	TGTGCCAGCAGTGGGGACACTCGTGGCTACACCTTC
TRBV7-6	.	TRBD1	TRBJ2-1	CASSRDRGYNEQFF	TGTGCCAGCAGCCGGGACAGGGGGTACAATGAGCAGTTCTTC
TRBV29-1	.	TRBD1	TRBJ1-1	CSGDRGPEAFF	TGCAGCGGGGACAGGGGACCTGAAGCTTTCTTT
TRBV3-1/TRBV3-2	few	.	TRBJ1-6	CASSPSSDSPLHF	TGTGCCAGCAGCCCCTCTTCGGATTCACCCCTCCACTTT
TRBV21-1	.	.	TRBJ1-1	CASTYSASPTAYHMNTEAFF	TGTGCCAGCACCTACAGTGCCTCCCCTACCGCTTATCACATGAACACTGAAGCTTTCTTT
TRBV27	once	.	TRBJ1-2	CASSPMPGVGYTF	TGTGCCAGCAGTCCCATGCCAGGGGTCGGCTACACCTTC
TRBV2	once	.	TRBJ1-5	CASRLKNQPQHF	TGTGCCAGCAGACTAAAAAATCAGCCCCAGCATTTT
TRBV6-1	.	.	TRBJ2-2	CASSEGREAGGELFF	TGTGCCAGCAGTGAGGGCAGGGAGGCTGGCGGGGAGCTGTTTTTT
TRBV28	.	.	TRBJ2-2	CASSSPTGTNTGELFF	TGTGCCAGCAGTTCCCCGACAGGAACGAACACCGGGGAGCTGTTTTTT
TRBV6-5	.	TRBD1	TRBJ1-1	CASRHGLGQASTPFF	TGTGCCAGCAGGCACGGTCTTGGACAGGCTAGTACGCCTTTCTTT
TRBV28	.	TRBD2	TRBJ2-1	CASSSENLGLAGGRNEQFF	TGTGCCAGCAGTTCCGAGAACCTGGGACTAGCGGGGGGGCGCAATGAGCAGTTCTTC
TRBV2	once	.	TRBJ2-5	CASSGRRGGTETQYF	TGTGCCAGCAGTGGGCGCAGGGGCGGGACAGAGACCCAGTACTTC
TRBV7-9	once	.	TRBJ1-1	CASRGTPRNTEAFF	TGTGCCAGCAGAGGGACCCCCAGGAACACTGAAGCTTTCTTT
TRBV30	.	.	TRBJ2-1	CAWSAPAGFSYNEQFF	TGTGCCTGGAGCGCTCCCGCGGGGTTCTCCTACAATGAGCAGTTCTTC
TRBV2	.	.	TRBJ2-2	CASKRTTGVTGELFF	TGTGCCAGCAAGAGGACCACAGGAGTCACCGGGGAGCTGTTTTTT
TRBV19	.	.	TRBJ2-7	CASSKRQALSDSYEQYF	TGTGCCAGTAGTAAACGACAGGCCCTCTCAGATTCCTACGAGCAGTACTTC
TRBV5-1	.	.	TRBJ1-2	CASIISQGEHGYTF	TGCGCCAGCATAATCAGCCAGGGAGAACATGGCTACACCTTC
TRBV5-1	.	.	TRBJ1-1	CASSSYLMTEAFF	TGCGCCAGCAGCTCATACCTCATGACTGAAGCTTTCTTT
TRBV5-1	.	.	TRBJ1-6	CASSLGGNNYNSPLHF	TGCGCCAGCAGCTTGGGGGGGAATAACTATAATTCACCCCTCCACTTT
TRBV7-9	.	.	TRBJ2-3	CASSFGTSSTDTQYF	TGTGCCAGCAGCTTCGGGACGTCTAGCACAGATACGCAGTATTTT
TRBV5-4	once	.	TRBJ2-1	CASSPRQGGYNEQFF	TGTGCCAGCAGCCCTCGACAGGGAGGCTACAATGAGCAGTTCTTC
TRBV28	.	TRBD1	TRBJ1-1	CASSLQGAAEAFF	TGTGCCAGCAGTTTACAGGGGGCGGCGGAAGCTTTCTTT
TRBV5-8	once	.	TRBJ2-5	CASSLDGGYQETQYF	TGTGCCAGCAGCTTGGATGGGGGCTACCAAGAGACCCAGTACTTC
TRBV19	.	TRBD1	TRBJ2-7	CASSPTTGYEQYF	TGTGCCAGTAGTCCCACGACAGGGTACGAGCAGTACTTC
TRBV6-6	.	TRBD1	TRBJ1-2	CASSRQGWDYGYTF	TGTGCCAGCAGCAGACAGGGGTGGGACTATGGCTACACCTTC
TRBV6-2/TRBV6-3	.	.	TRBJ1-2	CASSFPGLTAGYTF	TGTGCCAGCAGTTTCCCGGGACTCACTGCAGGCTACACCTTC
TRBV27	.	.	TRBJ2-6	CASSFPGANVLTF	TGTGCCAGCAGTTTCCCTGGGGCCAACGTCCTGACTTTC
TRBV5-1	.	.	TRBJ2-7	CASSLWAGSDEQYF	TGCGCCAGCAGCTTATGGGCAGGTTCGGACGAGCAGTACTTC
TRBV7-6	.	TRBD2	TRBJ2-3	CASSLAASGGNTQYF	TGTGCCAGCAGCTTAGCGGCTAGCGGGGGAAATACGCAGTATTTT
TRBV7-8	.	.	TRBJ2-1	CASSLPGTVYNEQFF	TGTGCCAGCAGCCTACCCGGGACGGTTTACAATGAGCAGTTCTTC
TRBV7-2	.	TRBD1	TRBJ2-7	CASSLRDSEQYF	TGTGCCAGCAGCTTGAGGGACAGCGAGCAGTACTTC
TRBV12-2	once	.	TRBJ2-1	CASRLGRPKPNNEQFF	TGTGCAAGTCGCTTGGGCAGACCTAAACCGAACAATGAGCAGTTCTTC
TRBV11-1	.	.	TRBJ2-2	CASTKGGGTGELFF	TGTGCCAGCACAAAGGGGGGCGGCACCGGGGAGCTGTTTTTT
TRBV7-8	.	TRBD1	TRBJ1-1	CASSPGQGNTEAFF	TGTGCCAGCAGCCCGGGACAGGGGAACACTGAAGCTTTCTTT
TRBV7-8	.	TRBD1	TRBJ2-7	CASSSQGDEQYF	TGTGCCAGCAGTTCCCAGGGGGACGAGCAGTACTTC
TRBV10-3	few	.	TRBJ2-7	CAISERVSYEQYF	TGTGCCATCAGTGAACGGGTATCCTACGAGCAGTACTTC
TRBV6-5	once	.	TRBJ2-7	CASSRGLFGYEQYF	TGTGCCAGCAGCCGCGGACTCTTCGGCTACGAGCAGTACTTC
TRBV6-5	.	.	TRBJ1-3	CASSFDSNGNTIYF	TGTGCCAGCAGTTTCGACAGCAATGGAAACACCATATATTTT
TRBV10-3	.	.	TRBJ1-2	CAISERRDYGYTF	TGTGCCATCAGTGAGAGACGGGACTATGGCTACACCTTC
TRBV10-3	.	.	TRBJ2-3	CAIGGGGDTDTQYF	TGTGCCATCGGAGGCGGGGGCGACACAGATACGCAGTATTTT
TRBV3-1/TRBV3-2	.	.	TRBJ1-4	CASSQGQGSGLFF	TGTGCCAGCAGCCAAGGTCAGGGATCAGGGCTGTTTTTT
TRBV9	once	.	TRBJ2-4	CASSTGTGKNIQYF	TGTGCCAGCAGCACAGGGACGGGCAAAAACATTCAGTACTTC
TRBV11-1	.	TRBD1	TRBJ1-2	CASSSDRGYGYTF	TGTGCCAGCAGCTCCGACAGGGGGTATGGCTACACCTTC
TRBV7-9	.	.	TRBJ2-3	CASSLAVALSTDTQYF	TGTGCCAGCAGCTTAGCGGTAGCCCTCAGCACAGATACGCAGTATTTT
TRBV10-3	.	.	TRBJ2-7	CAISEIGDGEQYF	TGTGCCATCAGTGAGATTGGGGACGGCGAGCAGTACTTC
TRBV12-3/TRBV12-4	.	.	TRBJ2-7	CASREGGEQYF	TGTGCCAGCAGAGAGGGCGGCGAGCAGTACTTC
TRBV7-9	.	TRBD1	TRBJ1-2	CASSFPEWDSNYGYTF	TGTGCCAGCAGCTTCCCAGAGTGGGACAGTAACTATGGCTACACCTTC
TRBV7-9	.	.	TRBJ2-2	CASSFHETGPNTGELFF	TGTGCCAGCAGCTTCCATGAGACAGGCCCGAACACCGGGGAGCTGTTTTTT